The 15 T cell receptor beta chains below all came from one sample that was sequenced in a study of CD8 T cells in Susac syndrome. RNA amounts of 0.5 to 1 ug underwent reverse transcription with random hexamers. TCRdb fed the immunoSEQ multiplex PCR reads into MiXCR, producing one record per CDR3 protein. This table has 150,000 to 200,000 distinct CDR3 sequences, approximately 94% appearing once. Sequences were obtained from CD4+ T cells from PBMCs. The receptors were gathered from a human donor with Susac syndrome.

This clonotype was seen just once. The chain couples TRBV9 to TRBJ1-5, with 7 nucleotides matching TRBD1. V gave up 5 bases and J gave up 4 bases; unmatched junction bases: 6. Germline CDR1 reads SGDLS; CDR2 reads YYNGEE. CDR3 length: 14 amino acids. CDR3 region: CASSPTGWNQPQHF. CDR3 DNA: TGTGCCAGCAGTCCGACAGGGTGGAATCAGCCCCAGCATTTT.

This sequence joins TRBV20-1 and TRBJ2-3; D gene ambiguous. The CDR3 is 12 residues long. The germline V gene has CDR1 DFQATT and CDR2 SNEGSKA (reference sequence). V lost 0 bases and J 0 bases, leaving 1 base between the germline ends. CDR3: CSARESTDTQYF. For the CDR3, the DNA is TGCAGTGCTAGAGAGAGCACAGATACGCAGTATTTT.

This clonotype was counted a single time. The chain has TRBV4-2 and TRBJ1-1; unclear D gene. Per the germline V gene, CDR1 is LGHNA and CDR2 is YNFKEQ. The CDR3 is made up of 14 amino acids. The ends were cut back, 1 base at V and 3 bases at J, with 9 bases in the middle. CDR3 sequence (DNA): TGTGCCAGCAGCCAAGCCAGGAGGGACACTGAAGCTTTCTTT. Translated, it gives CASSQARRDTEAFF.

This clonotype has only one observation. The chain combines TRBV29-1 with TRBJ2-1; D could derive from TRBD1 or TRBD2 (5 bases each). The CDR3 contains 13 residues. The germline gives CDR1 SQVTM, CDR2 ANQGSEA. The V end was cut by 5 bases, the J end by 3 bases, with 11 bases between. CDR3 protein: CSVWDQFYNEQFF. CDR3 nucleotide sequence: TGCAGCGTTTGGGACCAATTCTACAATGAGCAGTTCTTC.

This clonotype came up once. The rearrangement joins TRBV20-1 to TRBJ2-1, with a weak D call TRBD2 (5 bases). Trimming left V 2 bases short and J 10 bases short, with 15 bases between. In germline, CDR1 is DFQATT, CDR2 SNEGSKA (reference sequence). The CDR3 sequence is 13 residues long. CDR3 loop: CSARLGRNTEQFF. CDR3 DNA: TGCAGTGCTAGACTAGGGAGAAACACGGAGCAGTTCTTC.

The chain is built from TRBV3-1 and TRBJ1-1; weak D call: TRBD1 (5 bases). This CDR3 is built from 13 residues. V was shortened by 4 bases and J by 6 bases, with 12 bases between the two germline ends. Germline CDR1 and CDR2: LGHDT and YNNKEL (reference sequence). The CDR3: CASSLLTTAEAFF. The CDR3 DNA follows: TGTGCCAGCAGCCTACTGACGACAGCTGAAGCTTTCTTT.

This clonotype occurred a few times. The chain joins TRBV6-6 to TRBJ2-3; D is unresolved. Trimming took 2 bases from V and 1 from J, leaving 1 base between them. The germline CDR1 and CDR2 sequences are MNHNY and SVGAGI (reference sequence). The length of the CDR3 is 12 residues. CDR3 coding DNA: TGTGCCAGCAGTTACCGCACAGATACGCAGTATTTT. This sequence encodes CASSYRTDTQYF.

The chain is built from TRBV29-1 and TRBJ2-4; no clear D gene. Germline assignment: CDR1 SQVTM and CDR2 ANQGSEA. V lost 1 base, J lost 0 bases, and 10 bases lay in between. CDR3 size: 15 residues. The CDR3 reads CSVEVLARAKNIQYF. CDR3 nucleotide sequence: TGCAGCGTTGAAGTCCTGGCTCGAGCCAAAAACATTCAGTACTTC.

CDR3: CASRDAGTEAFF. The CDR3 nucleotides read TGTGCCAGCAGGGACGCAGGGACTGAAGCTTTCTTT. The V and J genes are TRBV25-1 and TRBJ1-1; perhaps TRBD1 as D (5 bases). Germline values: CDR1 MGHDK, CDR2 SYGVNS. CDR3 length: 12 amino acids. V lost 6 bases and J lost 5, with 10 bases in between.

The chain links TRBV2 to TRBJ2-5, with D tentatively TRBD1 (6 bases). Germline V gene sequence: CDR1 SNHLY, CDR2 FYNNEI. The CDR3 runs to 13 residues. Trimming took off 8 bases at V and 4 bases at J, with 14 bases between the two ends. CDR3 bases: TGTGCCAGCGCCACAGGGTTATCAGAGACCCAGTACTTC. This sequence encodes CASATGLSETQYF.

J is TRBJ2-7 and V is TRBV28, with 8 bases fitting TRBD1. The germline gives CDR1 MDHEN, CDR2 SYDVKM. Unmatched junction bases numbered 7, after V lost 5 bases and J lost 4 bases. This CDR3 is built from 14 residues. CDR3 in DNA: TGTGCCAGCAGTCTCACGGACAGGGATTACGAGCAGTACTTC. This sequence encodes CASSLTDRDYEQYF.

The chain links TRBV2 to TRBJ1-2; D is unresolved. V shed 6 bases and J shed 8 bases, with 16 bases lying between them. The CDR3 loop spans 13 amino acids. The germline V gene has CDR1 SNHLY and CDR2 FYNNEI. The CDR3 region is CASRERPPRGYTF. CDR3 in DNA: TGTGCCAGCAGAGAGAGACCACCTCGGGGCTACACCTTC. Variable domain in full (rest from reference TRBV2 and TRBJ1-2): EPEVTQTPSHQVTQMGQEVILRCVPISNHLYFYWYRQILGQKVEFLVSFYNNEISEKSEIFDDQFSVERPDGSNFTLKIRSTKLEDSAMYFCASRERPPRGYTFGSGTRLTVV.

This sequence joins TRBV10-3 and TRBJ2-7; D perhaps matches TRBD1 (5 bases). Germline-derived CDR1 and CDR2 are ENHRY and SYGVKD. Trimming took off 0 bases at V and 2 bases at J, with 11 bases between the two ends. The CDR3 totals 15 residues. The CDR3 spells CAISESGRITYEQYF. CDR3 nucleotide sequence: TGTGCCATCAGTGAGTCGGGGCGGATAACCTACGAGCAGTACTTC.

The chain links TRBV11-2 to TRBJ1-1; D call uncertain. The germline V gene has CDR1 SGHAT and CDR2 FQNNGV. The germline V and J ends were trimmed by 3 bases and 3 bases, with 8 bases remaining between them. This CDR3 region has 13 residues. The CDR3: CASSFLGHTEAFF. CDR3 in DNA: TGTGCCAGCAGCTTCCTAGGGCACACTGAAGCTTTCTTT.

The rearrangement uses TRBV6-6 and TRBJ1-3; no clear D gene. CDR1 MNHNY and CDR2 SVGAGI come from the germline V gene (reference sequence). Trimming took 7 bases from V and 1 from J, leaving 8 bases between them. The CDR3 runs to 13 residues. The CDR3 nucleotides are TGTGCCAGCATCCACAGATCTGGAAACACCATATATTTT. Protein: CASIHRSGNTIYF.